A single sample gave rise to the 20 T cell receptor beta chains below, sequenced in a study of shared T cell receptors in the human thymus (dated by TCRdb to the early 2020s). The library was built by means of the immunoSEQ multiplex PCR assay. TCRdb took over this immuneACCESS table, retaining in-frame rearrangements with V and J assigned. Such tables are incomplete; in checked studies, under half of the missing clones stem from an unresolved V gene, and the remainder is unexplained. The sample records about 660,000 clones, roughly 88% of which are singletons. Approximately 0.011% of the sample comes from the top ten. The same data also contributed to another study, on human thymus T cells.

Sequenced material: thymocytes. The origin of the receptors is a boy younger than two with a congenital heart defect. Donor details come from another sample of the same person, matched by shared clones.

This clone was seen only once. No conserved phenylalanine or tryptophan is present at the end of the CDR3, so a read error is the likely explanation. The rearrangement links TRBV5-4 to TRBJ1-1; no definite D call. The V gene lost 0 bases and the J gene lost 5 bases, with 8 bases spanning the gap. The CDR3 is made up of 13 amino acids. Per the germline V gene, CDR1 is SGHNT and CDR2 is YYREEE (reference sequence). As DNA, the CDR3 is TGTGCCAGCAGCTTGGAGGGAGAAACTGAAGCTTTCCTT. It specifies CASSLEGETEAFL.

This clone is a singleton in its sample. This sequence joins TRBV5-1 and TRBJ2-5; TRBD2 matches 8 bases. The CDR3 extends over 14 amino acids. V lost 7 bases to trimming and J lost 2 bases; unmatched junction nucleotides: 7. Germline V gene lookup returns CDR1 SGHRS and CDR2 YFSETQ. The CDR3 nucleotides read TGCGCCAGCGCCCCACTAGCGGTACAAGAGACCCAGTACTTC. Protein product: CASAPLAVQETQYF.

The chain carries TRBV28 and TRBJ2-5; TRBD1 agrees at 7 bases. V lost 8 bases to trimming and J lost 1 base; unmatched junction nucleotides: 10. Germline V gene data show CDR1 as MDHEN and CDR2 as SYDVKM. This CDR3 is 15 amino acids long. The CDR3 sequence: CASLEGALGQETQYF. Written as DNA, the CDR3 is TGTGCCAGCCTTGAGGGGGCCCTCGGCCAAGAGACCCAGTACTTC.

The chain couples TRBV7-2 to TRBJ2-2; 12 positions agree with TRBD1. V lost 4 bases and J lost 8; bases outside the gene matches: 2. This CDR3 region has 14 residues. Germline CDR1 and CDR2: SGHTA and FQGNSA. The CDR3: CASSWGQGAGELFF. CDR3 bases: TGTGCCAGCAGCTGGGGACAGGGGGCTGGGGAGCTGTTTTTT.

The gene calls are TRBV27 and TRBJ2-7, with D possibly TRBD1 on 5 matching bases. There are 14 residues in the CDR3. Deletions cut 6 bases from V and 4 bases from J, with 16 bases between. Germline values: CDR1 MNHEY, CDR2 SMNVEV (reference sequence). The CDR3 DNA follows: TGTGCCAGCAGACTTATTTGGGGCGCTTACGAGCAGTACTTC. Its protein is CASRLIWGAYEQYF.

V and J are TRBV7-9 and TRBJ1-5, with D unresolved. Trimming left V 5 bases short and J 9 bases short, with 11 bases between. The CDR3 covers 12 residues. CDR1 is SEHNR, CDR2 FQNEAQ, per germline (reference sequence). The CDR3, as DNA: TGTGCCAGCAGCGCGGAGGGAGGGCCCCAGCATTTT. As protein: CASSAEGGPQHF.

V usage is TRBV6-6 and J usage is TRBJ2-2; D might be TRBD2 (6 bases). Germline CDR1 MNHNY, CDR2 SVGAGI (reference sequence). The CDR3 length is 13 residues. Trimming left V 4 bases short and J 7 bases short, with 10 bases between. This chain's CDR3 is CASSSGGFGELFF. The CDR3 nucleotides read TGTGCCAGCAGTTCCGGGGGTTTCGGGGAGCTGTTTTTT.

J is TRBJ1-2 and V is TRBV10-3; TRBD1 might be the D (5 bases). This CDR3 has 12 amino acids. The V and J ends lost 8 bases and 1 base respectively, with 8 bases between them. CDR1 and CDR2 from the germline V gene are ENHRY and SYGVKD. The CDR3 sequence is CAIYGGNYGYTF. CDR3 in DNA: TGTGCCATCTACGGGGGTAACTATGGCTACACCTTC.

The chain carries TRBV7-2 and TRBJ2-1, with 9 bases lining up with TRBD2. V was pared by 1 base and J by 6 bases, with 7 bases of the junction left unmatched. The CDR3 consists of 16 residues. Germline CDR1 and CDR2: SGHTA and FQGNSA. CDR3 region: CASSLDRASGTNEQFF. The CDR3 coding sequence is TGTGCCAGCAGCTTAGACAGGGCTAGCGGGACCAATGAGCAGTTCTTC.

The CDR3 sequence is CASSWGGGCTDTQYF. CDR3 coding DNA: TGCGCCAGCAGCTGGGGCGGGGGATGCACAGATACGCAGTATTTT. The chain has TRBV5-1 and TRBJ2-3; 7 nucleotides align to TRBD2. V was clipped by 3 bases and J by 1 base; unmatched bases: 5. Germline V CDR1 and CDR2: SGHRS, YFSETQ. There are 15 residues in the CDR3.

The chain couples TRBV5-1 to TRBJ2-2, with TRBD2 identical over 8 bases. Looked up from germline, CDR1 is SGHRS and CDR2 is YFSETQ. With V trimmed by 3 bases and J by 4 bases, 14 bases remained unmatched. This CDR3 region has 18 residues. Written as DNA, the CDR3 is TGCGCCAGCAGCTGTGGACTAGCCGGGTTGCCTCGCACCGGGGAGCTGTTTTTT. Protein: CASSCGLAGLPRTGELFF.

The J gene is TRBJ2-2, the V gene TRBV5-1; D possibly corresponds to TRBD1 (6 bases). V shed 4 bases and J shed 1 base, with 14 bases lying between them. Germline CDR1 is SGHRS and CDR2 is YFSETQ. The CDR3 sequence is 16 residues long. CDR3 DNA: TGCGCCAGCAGCCCTTCCGGGACACAGAACACCGGGGAGCTGTTTTTT. It translates to CASSPSGTQNTGELFF.

This clone was counted only a few times. The CDR3 DNA is TGTGCCAGCTCACCTGCTCGGAGACAGCATTATATTAACTATGGCTACACCTTC. The encoded protein is CASSPARRQHYINYGYTF. The rearrangement uses TRBV18 and TRBJ1-2; maybe TRBD1 (5 bases). CDR3 length: 18 residues. Trimming cost V 3 bases and J 1 base, with 21 bases left between them. Germline loops: CDR1 KGHSH, CDR2 LQKENI.

The rearrangement uses TRBV10-2 and TRBJ2-2, with 8 nucleotides matching TRBD1. Germline V gene sequence: CDR1 WSHSY, CDR2 SAAADI. This CDR3 has 13 amino acids. V lost 6 bases, J lost 6 bases, and 3 bases stayed unmatched. CDR3 in DNA: TGCGCCAGCAGCCCGGACAGGGCCGGGGAGCTGTTTTTT. The encoded protein is CASSPDRAGELFF.

The chain has TRBV14 and TRBJ2-7; 7 bases are a match to TRBD1. V dropped 4 bases and J dropped 0; count of bases not matched to a gene: 3. CDR3 length equals 14 residues. Germline loops: CDR1 SGHDN, CDR2 FVKESK. DNA of the CDR3: TGTGCCAGCAGCCCTCGGGACAGCTCCTACGAGCAGTACTTC. Translation: CASSPRDSSYEQYF.

This chain uses TRBV19 with TRBJ2-3; the match to TRBD2 covers 7 bases. The germline V gene encodes CDR1 LNHDA and CDR2 SQIVND (reference sequence). This CDR3 is built from 13 residues. V was pared by 7 bases and J by 4 bases, with 5 bases of the junction left unmatched. Written as DNA, the CDR3 is TGTGCCAGTACCAATCTAGCGGCAGATACGCAGTATTTT. It encodes CASTNLAADTQYF.

This rearrangement joins TRBV27 to TRBJ2-1, with 11 nucleotides matching TRBD2. J gave up 3 bases and V 2 bases, and 6 bases lay outside the gene matches. The germline V gene has CDR1 MNHEY and CDR2 SMNVEV (reference sequence). This CDR3 has 17 amino acids. CDR3 coding DNA: TGTGCCAGCAGTTTAGGGACTAGCGGTCCCATCTACAATGAGCAGTTCTTC. This codes for CASSLGTSGPIYNEQFF.

The V gene is TRBV6-1, the J gene TRBJ2-7; TRBD2 matches 10 bases. Germline CDR1 and CDR2: MNHNS and SASEGT. The trim removed 7 bases at V and 9 bases at J, leaving 12 bases unmatched. The CDR3 loop spans 14 amino acids. This CDR3 reads CASKLASGGAGQYF. In DNA form, the CDR3 reads TGTGCCAGCAAATTGGCTAGCGGGGGAGCGGGGCAGTACTTC.

CDR3 sequence: CASSMSGTGGSEQYF. The CDR3 coding sequence is TGTGCCAGTAGTATGTCCGGGACAGGGGGAAGCGAGCAGTACTTC. V is TRBV19 and J is TRBJ2-7, with 11 positions matching TRBD1. The CDR3 length is 15 residues. V gave up 3 bases and J gave up 6 bases; unmatched junction bases: 7. Per the germline V gene, CDR1 is LNHDA and CDR2 is SQIVND (reference sequence).

The chain joins TRBV19 to TRBJ2-6, with a possible D match to TRBD1 (6 bases). Germline V CDR1 and CDR2: LNHDA, SQIVND (reference sequence). The CDR3 sequence is 15 residues long. Trimming left V 3 bases short and J 4 bases short, with 10 bases between. The CDR3 coding sequence is TGTGCCAGTAGTATCCCAGGGGCCGGGGCCAACGTCCTGACTTTC. This translates into CASSIPGAGANVLTF.